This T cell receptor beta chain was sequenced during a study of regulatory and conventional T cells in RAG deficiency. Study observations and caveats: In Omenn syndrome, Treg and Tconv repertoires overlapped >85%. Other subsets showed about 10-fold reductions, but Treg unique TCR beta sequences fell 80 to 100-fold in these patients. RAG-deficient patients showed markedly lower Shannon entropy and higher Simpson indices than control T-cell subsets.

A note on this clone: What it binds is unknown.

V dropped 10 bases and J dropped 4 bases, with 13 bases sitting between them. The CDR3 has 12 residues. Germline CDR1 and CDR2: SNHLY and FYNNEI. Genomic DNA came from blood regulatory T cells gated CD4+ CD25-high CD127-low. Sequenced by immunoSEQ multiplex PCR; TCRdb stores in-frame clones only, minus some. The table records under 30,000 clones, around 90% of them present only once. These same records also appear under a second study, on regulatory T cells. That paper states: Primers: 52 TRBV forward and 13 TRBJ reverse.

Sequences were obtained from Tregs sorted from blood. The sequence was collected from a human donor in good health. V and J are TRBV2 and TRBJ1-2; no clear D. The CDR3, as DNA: TGTGCCACTAACGCGGGGAGCTATGGCTACACCTTC. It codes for CATNAGSYGYTF.